Each of the 15 T cell receptor beta chains below was sequenced from the same sample in a study of blood T cells in healthy people across ages. A second PCR of about 7 to 11 cycles used a sample-barcoded 5' primer and a J-beta primer mix. TCRdb recomputed calls from the 5' RACE reads with MiXCR, one row per CDR3 protein. The sample records over 500,000 distinct CDR3 sequences, 45% to 60% being singletons. Sequenced sample: blood. These receptors were obtained from a woman aged 80 or over in good health.

This chain links TRBV19 with TRBJ1-3; D is ambiguous. The CDR3 loop spans 14 amino acids. Between the trimmed V and J ends, which lost 5 bases and 1 base, there was a span of 9 bases. Germline CDR1 LNHDA, CDR2 SQIVND (reference sequence). The CDR3 spells CASSAAGSGNTIYF. CDR3 nucleotides: TGTGCCAGTAGTGCGGCAGGATCTGGAAACACCATATATTTT.

This chain links TRBV20-1 with TRBJ2-1, with D perhaps assigned TRBD1 or TRBD2 (6 bases each). V lost 6 bases, J lost 10 bases, and 22 bases lay in between. Germline V gene lookup returns CDR1 DFQATT and CDR2 SNEGSKA (reference sequence). This CDR3 has 14 amino acids. The CDR3 DNA reads as TGCAGTGCGACCCGTGGGTCGGGGGCGAGGGAGCAGTTCTTC. It translates to CSATRGSGAREQFF.

The chain is built from TRBV27 and TRBJ2-3, with TRBD2 matching over 11 bases. J was trimmed by 5 bases and V by 5 bases; bases with no gene match: 6. Germline values: CDR1 MNHEY, CDR2 SMNVEV (reference sequence). The CDR3 consists of 15 residues. CDR3 sequence: CASSRLAGKLDTQYF. The DNA for the CDR3 is TGTGCCAGCAGTCGACTAGCGGGGAAGTTAGATACGCAGTATTTT.

This clonotype has more than one count but fewer than ten. One base away lies a much larger clone, so this may be a sequencing read error. This chain joins TRBV6-6 and TRBJ1-6; TRBD1 matches 7 bases. Germline V gives CDR1 MNHNY, CDR2 SVGAGI (reference sequence). This CDR3 comprises 14 residues. The CDR3 is CASSSDRDNSPPHF. Here the CDR3 DNA reads TGTGCCAGCAGTTCAGACAGGGATAATTCACCCCCCCACTTT.

This rearrangement joins TRBV30 to TRBJ2-1; weak D call: TRBD2 (5 bases). CDR3 length: 13 residues. CDR1 is GTSNPN, CDR2 SVGIG, per germline (reference sequence). V lost 2 bases and J lost 8, with 13 bases in between. In nucleotides, the CDR3 is TGTGCCTGGAGTTTCGGAATCGGGGATGAGCAGTTCTTC. This gives the protein CAWSFGIGDEQFF.

The chain carries TRBV7-9 and TRBJ2-1; D unclear. Germline loops: CDR1 SEHNR, CDR2 FQNEAQ (reference sequence). Trimming took off 5 bases at V and 9 bases at J, with 20 bases between the two ends. The length of the CDR3 is 15 residues. The CDR3 region has the DNA TGTGCCAGCAGCCACGGAGTGGCCCCTTCAGGTGAGCAGTTCTTC. This translates into CASSHGVAPSGEQFF.

This clonotype appeared many times. The chain carries TRBV7-2 and TRBJ1-5; D is unclear. The CDR3 sequence is 13 residues long. CDR1 and CDR2 (germline): SGHTA, FQGNSA. V dropped 3 bases and J dropped 3 bases, with 6 bases sitting between them. The CDR3, as DNA: TGTGCCAGCAGCTTGATGAACAATCAGCCCCAGCATTTT. Residues: CASSLMNNQPQHF.

The genes are TRBV2 and TRBJ2-3; 7 nucleotides align to TRBD2. CDR1 is SNHLY and CDR2 is FYNNEI in the germline V gene. CDR3 length equals 14 residues. Trimming cost V 2 bases and J 10 bases; bases outside gene matches: 9. In nucleotides, the CDR3 is TGTGCCAGCAGTGAACGGCGGGAGCTTGATGCGCAGTATTTT. This gives the protein CASSERRELDAQYF. Based on the CDR3 plus reference TRBV2 and TRBJ2-3, the full variable domain is EPEVTQTPSHQVTQMGQEVILRCVPISNHLYFYWYRQILGQKVEFLVSFYNNEISEKSEIFDDQFSVERPDGSNFTLKIRSTKLEDSAMYFCASSERRELDAQYFGPGTRLTVL.

The rearrangement joins TRBV4-1 to TRBJ2-3; 9 nucleotides match TRBD1. Trimming took 1 base from V and 8 from J; bases not matched to a gene: 7. CDR1 is MGHRA, CDR2 YSYEKL, per germline. The CDR3 consists of 15 residues. CDR3 sequence reads: CASSQGGQGGGTQYF. DNA of the CDR3: TGCGCCAGCAGCCAAGGGGGACAGGGAGGTGGTACGCAGTATTTT.

The V and J genes are TRBV7-9 and TRBJ2-5; D is unresolved. V was clipped by 1 base and J by 4 bases, with 13 bases between them. The CDR3 sequence is 15 residues long. The germline gives CDR1 SEHNR, CDR2 FQNEAQ (reference sequence). The CDR3, as DNA: TGTGCCAGCAGCTTAGGTGTAGCCTTCGCAGAGACCCAGTACTTC. Translated: CASSLGVAFAETQYF.

This clonotype was observed many times. The chain uses TRBV6-6 and TRBJ2-3, with 8 bases lining up with TRBD2. This CDR3 has 16 amino acids. Germline trimming cut 1 base from V and 3 bases from J; bases unmatched to any gene: 6. Germline CDR1 reads MNHNY; CDR2 reads SVGAGI (reference sequence). CDR3 region: CASSYWGGGSTDTQYF. The CDR3 DNA is TGTGCCAGCAGTTACTGGGGCGGGGGGAGTACAGATACGCAGTATTTT.

The genes are TRBV9 and TRBJ2-5; 8 bases fit TRBD2. There are 18 residues in the CDR3. CDR1 and CDR2 from the germline V gene are SGDLS and YYNGEE. The trim removed 0 bases at V and 11 bases at J, leaving 21 bases unmatched. Here the CDR3 reads CASSVESVEGGRLGEQYF. The CDR3 nucleotides are TGTGCCAGCAGCGTAGAGAGCGTGGAAGGCGGGAGGTTGGGAGAGCAGTACTTC.

The chain has TRBV9 and TRBJ2-1; 9 nucleotides match TRBD2. The germline CDR1 and CDR2 sequences are SGDLS and YYNGEE. The CDR3 covers 15 residues. J lost 5 bases, V lost 3 bases, and 6 bases had no gene match. CDR3 coding DNA: TGTGCCAGCAGCGAGACCGGGACTAGCAACAATGAGCAGTTCTTC. It yields the protein CASSETGTSNNEQFF.

This clonotype was detected a few times. The gene calls are TRBV25-1 and TRBJ2-5; D is ambiguous. Germline lookup yields CDR1 MGHDK and CDR2 SYGVNS. V was clipped by 7 bases and J by 4 bases, with 16 bases between them. The CDR3 has 14 amino acids. The DNA for the CDR3 is TGTGCCAGCACTGTACGACATCGGCGAGAGACCCAGTACTTC. It is translated as CASTVRHRRETQYF.

In this sample, this clonotype turned up a few times. The chain is built from TRBV7-9 and TRBJ2-5, with 9 bases that match TRBD1. TRBJ2-7 matches the DNA end more closely, so the J call is doubtful. CDR1 and CDR2 (germline): SEHNR, FQNEAQ (reference sequence). There are 13 residues in the CDR3. The CDR3 coding sequence is TGTGCCAGCAGCCGGGACAGGGAGGACGAGCAGTACTTC. This sequence encodes CASSRDREDEQYF.